The 17 T cell receptor beta chains below were found in one sample sequenced in a study of T-cell reconstitution after alpha-beta-depleted transplantation in children. Construction of the TCRbeta library involved unique molecular identifiers. TCRdb re-derived calls from the PCR reads in MiXCR, one entry per CDR3 protein. The sample records approximately 630,000 distinct CDR3 sequences, 10% to 15% being singletons. Sequenced here: PBMCs, sampled before TCRalphabeta/CD19-depleted stem cell transplant. All receptors come from a girl aged 2-15 years with congenital amegakaryocytic thrombocytopenia, due to receive a stem cell transplant.

This clonotype was detected only once. Since a much larger clone is just one base distant, this may be a read error. The chain employs TRBV5-1 and TRBJ2-1; 9 bases align to TRBD1. Germline V gives CDR1 SGHRS, CDR2 YFSETQ. V trimming: 4 bases; J trimming: 6 bases; junction bases outside the gene matches: 5. The CDR3 extends over 14 amino acids. The CDR3 bases are TGCGCCAGCAGCCAGCGGGACAGGGTCAATGAGCAGTTCTTC. It yields the protein CASSQRDRVNEQFF.

The chain combines TRBV20-1 with TRBJ2-6; D is unresolved. Germline V CDR1 and CDR2: DFQATT, SNEGSKA (reference sequence). CDR3 size: 13 residues. Trimming shortened V by 6 bases and J by 0 bases, and 6 bases separated the two germline ends. In DNA form, the CDR3 reads TGCAGTGCATGGAGCTCTGGGGCCAACGTCCTGACTTTC. Its protein product is CSAWSSGANVLTF.

This clonotype has more than one count but fewer than ten. At one end, the junction sequence differs from germline, possibly due to a read error. The rearrangement uses TRBV4-1 and TRBJ1-4; D gene ambiguous. The CDR3 sequence is 18 residues long. CDR1 MGHRA and CDR2 YSYEKL come from the germline V gene. The CDR3 DNA sequence: TGCGCCAGCAGGCAAGGTGCCCGGGCACCCCGGAGGCAGGAAAAACTGTTTTTT. It specifies CASRQGARAPRRQEKLFF.

The chain recombines TRBV7-2 with TRBJ2-4; the match to TRBD1 covers 7 bases. The V gene end was trimmed by 5 bases and the J gene end by 6 bases; junction bases not matched to a gene: 10. Germline V gene lookup returns CDR1 SGHTA and CDR2 FQGNSA. The CDR3 is 15 amino acids. CDR3: CASSVTWDSTNIQYF. The CDR3 coding sequence is TGTGCCAGCAGCGTAACCTGGGACAGTACAAACATTCAGTACTTC.

In its sample, this clonotype was seen a few times. The J gene is TRBJ2-1, the V gene TRBV3-1; D gene unclear. CDR3 length: 13 residues. Germline V gene sequence: CDR1 LGHDT, CDR2 YNNKEL (reference sequence). With 1 base removed from V and 7 bases from J, the gap between germline ends came to 8 bases. The chain's CDR3 is CASSQVDGNEQFF. DNA for the CDR3: TGTGCCAGCAGCCAAGTAGACGGAAATGAGCAGTTCTTC.

The chain couples TRBV5-1 to TRBJ2-7; D call uncertain. The J call may be in error: the DNA end matches TRBJ2-1 better. From germline, CDR1 is SGHRS and CDR2 YFSETQ. The CDR3 extends over 15 amino acids. The CDR3: CASSLAPPESYEQFF. DNA of the CDR3: TGCGCCAGCAGCTTGGCTCCTCCCGAGAGCTACGAGCAGTTCTTC.

This chain joins TRBV5-1 and TRBJ2-2; D unresolved. The length of the CDR3 is 13 residues. Germline loops: CDR1 SGHRS, CDR2 YFSETQ. Trimming took 4 bases from V and 5 from J, leaving 9 bases between them. CDR3 loop: CASSTRMTGELFF. In nucleotides, the CDR3 is TGCGCCAGCAGCACCCGGATGACCGGGGAGCTGTTTTTT. Drawing the rest from reference TRBV5-1 and TRBJ2-2, the complete variable domain is KAGVTQTPRYLIKTRGQQVTLSCSPISGHRSVSWYQQTPGQGLQFLFEYFSETQRNKGNFPGRFSGRQFSNSRSEMNVSTLELGDSALYLCASSTRMTGELFFGEGSRLTVL.

This clonotype was observed a handful of times. V usage is TRBV7-9 and J usage is TRBJ2-7; the match to TRBD2 covers 10 bases. The length of the CDR3 is 14 residues. Germline assignment: CDR1 SEHNR and CDR2 FQNEAQ (reference sequence). The V segment lost 2 bases and the J segment 4 bases; nucleotides outside the gene matches: 2. In nucleotides, the CDR3 is TGTGCCAGCAGCTTAACTAGCGGGATGTACGAGCAGTACTTC. This gives the protein CASSLTSGMYEQYF.

The J gene is TRBJ2-1, the V gene TRBV27, with D possibly TRBD2 on 6 matching bases. V lost 4 bases, J lost 2 bases, and 12 bases lay in between. Germline loops: CDR1 MNHEY, CDR2 SMNVEV (reference sequence). The length of the CDR3 is 15 residues. The DNA of the CDR3 is TGTGCCAGCAGTTCGTCCCGGACTACCTACAATGAGCAGTTCTTC. Translating gives CASSSSRTTYNEQFF.

The rearrangement joins TRBV12-3 or TRBV12-4 to TRBJ2-3; perhaps TRBD1 as D (5 bases). V lost 2 bases and J lost 4, with 13 bases in between. The CDR3 consists of 15 residues. The DNA of the CDR3 is TGTGCCAGCAGTTTACCGGCAGGGTTCTCAGATACGCAGTATTTT. This translates into CASSLPAGFSDTQYF.

This clonotype came up a few times. The rearrangement links TRBV5-1 to TRBJ1-3; no clear D. The V end was cut by 4 bases, the J end by 0 bases, with 17 bases between. Germline CDR1 and CDR2: SGHRS and YFSETQ. This CDR3 contains 17 residues. The CDR3 here is CASSPSGGEISGNTIYF. In DNA, the CDR3 is TGCGCCAGCAGCCCCTCGGGTGGAGAAATCTCTGGAAACACCATATATTTT.

This clonotype was observed a handful of times. This chain joins TRBV20-1 and TRBJ2-7; D gene unclear. CDR1 and CDR2 from the germline V gene are DFQATT and SNEGSKA (reference sequence). This CDR3 spans 13 amino acids. V lost 4 bases to trimming and J lost 6 bases, with 16 bases between them. CDR3 coding DNA: TGCAGTGCTAAGGATAGGGTAGTTGTCGAGCAGTACTTC. This encodes CSAKDRVVVEQYF.

Ten or more counts support this clonotype. This CDR3 is CASSFLLGTEQYF. CDR3 coding DNA: TGCGCCAGCAGCTTTCTTTTGGGTACAGAGCAGTACTTC. The chain is built from TRBV5-1 and TRBJ2-7; D unresolved. Germline V gene sequence: CDR1 SGHRS, CDR2 YFSETQ. The CDR3 is made up of 13 amino acids. Trimming shortened V by 2 bases and J by 7 bases, and 13 bases separated the two germline ends. Complete variable domain (other parts from reference TRBV5-1 and TRBJ2-7): KAGVTQTPRYLIKTRGQQVTLSCSPISGHRSVSWYQQTPGQGLQFLFEYFSETQRNKGNFPGRFSGRQFSNSRSEMNVSTLELGDSALYLCASSFLLGTEQYFGPGTRLTVT.

This clonotype has at least ten counts. CDR3 in amino acids: CASSPPLRGQQETQYF. The CDR3 nucleotides read TGCGCCAGCAGCCCACCACTTAGGGGGCAACAAGAGACCCAGTACTTC. This chain connects TRBV5-1 to TRBJ2-5; 7 nucleotides align to TRBD1. Germline CDR1 is SGHRS and CDR2 is YFSETQ. The J segment lost 2 bases and the V segment lost 4 bases, leaving 11 bases of the junction unmatched. CDR3 length: 16 residues.

This chain uses TRBV21-1 with TRBJ2-7. TRBV21-1 is tagged as a pseudogene. The CDR3 has 14 amino acids. The CDR3 DNA is TGTGCCAGCAGCAAAGACCGGACCGGCTGGGAGCAGTACTTC. It translates to CASSKDRTGWEQYF.

In this sample, this clonotype turned up a few times. The V and J genes are TRBV5-1 and TRBJ2-3; D is uncertain. Looked up from germline, CDR1 is SGHRS and CDR2 is YFSETQ. The V and J ends lost 7 bases and 2 bases respectively, with 17 bases between them. This CDR3 spans 15 amino acids. In DNA form, the CDR3 reads TGCGCCAGCGGAAATATTGGGATACACACAGATACGCAGTATTTT. As protein: CASGNIGIHTDTQYF.

For this clonotype: One end of the junction is discordant with germline, which a read error may explain. The chain employs TRBV3-1 and TRBJ2-7; D is unclear. This CDR3 contains 15 residues. Germline V gene lookup returns CDR1 LGHDT and CDR2 YNNKEL (reference sequence). CDR3 sequence reads: CATSQDVSALYEQYF. In nucleotides, the CDR3 is TGTGCCACCAGCCAAGATGTGAGCGCGTTATACGAGCAGTACTTC.